The entry below gives a single T cell receptor (beta chain) sequence along with its context. The record originates from a study of blood T cell repertoires in COVID-19. V lost 4 bases to trimming and J lost 0 bases, with 13 bases between them. The CDR3 loop spans 16 amino acids. The data were produced by immunoSEQ multiplex PCR, yet TCRdb's version contains in-frame clones alone and is incomplete. The sample yields about 190,000 clones, around 80% seen once. Sequenced material: peripheral blood. This sequence joins TRBV23-1 and TRBJ1-3; D unresolved. TRBV23-1 counts as an open reading frame of uncertain function. This sequence was found in a woman older than 75 with active or convalescent COVID-19. CDR3 amino acids: CASSLETVSSGNTIYF. CDR3 in DNA: TGCGCCAGCAGTCTGGAGACGGTAAGCTCTGGAAACACCATATATTTT.